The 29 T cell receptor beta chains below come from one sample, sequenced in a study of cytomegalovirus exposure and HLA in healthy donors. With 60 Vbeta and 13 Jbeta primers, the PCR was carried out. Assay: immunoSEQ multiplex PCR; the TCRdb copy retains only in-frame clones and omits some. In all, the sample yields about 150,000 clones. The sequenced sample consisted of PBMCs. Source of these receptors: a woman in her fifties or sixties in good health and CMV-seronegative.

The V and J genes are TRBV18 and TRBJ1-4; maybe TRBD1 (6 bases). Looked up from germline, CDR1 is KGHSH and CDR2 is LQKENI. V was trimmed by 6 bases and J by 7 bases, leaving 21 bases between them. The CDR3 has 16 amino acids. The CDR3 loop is CASSPRDKPSGEKLFF. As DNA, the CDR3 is TGTGCCAGCTCTCCCCGGGACAAGCCTTCGGGTGAAAAACTGTTTTTT.

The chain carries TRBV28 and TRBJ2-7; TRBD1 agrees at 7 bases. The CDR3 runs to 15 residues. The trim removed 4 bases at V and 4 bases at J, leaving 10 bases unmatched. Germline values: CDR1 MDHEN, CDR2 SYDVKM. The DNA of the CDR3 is TGTGCCAGCAGTTACAGGGGCCCTACCTATTACGAGCAGTACTTC. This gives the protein CASSYRGPTYYEQYF.

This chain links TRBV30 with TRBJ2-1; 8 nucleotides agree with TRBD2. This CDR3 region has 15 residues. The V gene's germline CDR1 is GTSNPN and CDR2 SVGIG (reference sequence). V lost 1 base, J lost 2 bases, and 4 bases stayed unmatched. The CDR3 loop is CAWSALSGAYNEQFF. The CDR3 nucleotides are TGTGCCTGGAGTGCACTTAGCGGGGCCTACAATGAGCAGTTCTTC. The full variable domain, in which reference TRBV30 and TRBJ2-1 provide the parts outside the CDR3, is SQTIHQWPATLVQPVGSPLSLECTVEGTSNPNLYWYRQAAGRGLQLLFYSVGIGQISSEVPQNLSASRPQDRQFILSSKKLLLSDSGFYLCAWSALSGAYNEQFFGPGTRLTVL.

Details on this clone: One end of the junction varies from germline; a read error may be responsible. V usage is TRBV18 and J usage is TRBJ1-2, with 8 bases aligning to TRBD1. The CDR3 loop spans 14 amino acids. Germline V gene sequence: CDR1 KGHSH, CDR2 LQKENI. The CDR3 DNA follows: TGTGCCAGCTCACCCGGGACAGGTAACGATGGCTACACCTTC. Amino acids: CASSPGTGNDGYTF.

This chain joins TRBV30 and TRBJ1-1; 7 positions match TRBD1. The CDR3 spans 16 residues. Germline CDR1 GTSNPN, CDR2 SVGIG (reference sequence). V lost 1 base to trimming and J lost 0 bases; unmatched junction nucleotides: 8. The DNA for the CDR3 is TGTGCCTGGAGTGGCCGACCGACAGGGATGAACACTGAAGCTTTCTTT. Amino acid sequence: CAWSGRPTGMNTEAFF.

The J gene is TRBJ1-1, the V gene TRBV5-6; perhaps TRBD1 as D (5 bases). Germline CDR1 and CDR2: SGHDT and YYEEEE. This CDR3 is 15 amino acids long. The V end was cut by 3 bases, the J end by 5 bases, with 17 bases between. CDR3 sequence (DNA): TGTGCCAGCAGCTGGGGATTCGGGTCAGGGACTGAAGCTTTCTTT. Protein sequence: CASSWGFGSGTEAFF.

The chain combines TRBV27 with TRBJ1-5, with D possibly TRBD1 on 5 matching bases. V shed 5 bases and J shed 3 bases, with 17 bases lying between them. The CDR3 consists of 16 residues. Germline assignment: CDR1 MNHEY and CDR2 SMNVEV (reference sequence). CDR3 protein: CASSPAPGPSNQPQHF. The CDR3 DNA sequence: TGTGCCAGCAGTCCTGCGCCAGGGCCTTCCAATCAGCCCCAGCATTTT.

In DNA, the CDR3 is TGTGCCAGCAGTGGCGGACATAGCACAGATACGCAGTATTTT. Translation gives CASSGGHSTDTQYF. The J gene is TRBJ2-3, the V gene TRBV2; a weak D match, TRBD1 (5 bases). Deletions cut 4 bases from V and 0 bases from J, with 8 bases between. The CDR3 extends over 14 amino acids. Germline CDR1 SNHLY, CDR2 FYNNEI.

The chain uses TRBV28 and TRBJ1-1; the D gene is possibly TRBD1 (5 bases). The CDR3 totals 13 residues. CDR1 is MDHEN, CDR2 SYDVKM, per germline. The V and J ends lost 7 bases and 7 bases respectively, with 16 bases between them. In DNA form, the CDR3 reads TGTGCCAGCATAGGAGGGGTTGGGGGTGAAGCTTTCTTT. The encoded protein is CASIGGVGGEAFF.

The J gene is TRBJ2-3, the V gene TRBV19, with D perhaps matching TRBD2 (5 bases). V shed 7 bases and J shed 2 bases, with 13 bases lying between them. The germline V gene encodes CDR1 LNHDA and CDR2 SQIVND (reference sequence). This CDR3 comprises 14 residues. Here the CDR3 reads CASNGGSFTDTQYF. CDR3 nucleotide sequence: TGTGCCAGTAACGGAGGTTCTTTCACAGATACGCAGTATTTT. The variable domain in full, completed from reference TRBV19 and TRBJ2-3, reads DGGITQSPKYLFRKEGQNVTLSCEQNLNHDAMYWYRQDPGQGLRLIYYSQIVNDFQKGDIAEGYSVSREKKESFPLTVTSAQKNPTAFYLCASNGGSFTDTQYFGPGTRLTVL.

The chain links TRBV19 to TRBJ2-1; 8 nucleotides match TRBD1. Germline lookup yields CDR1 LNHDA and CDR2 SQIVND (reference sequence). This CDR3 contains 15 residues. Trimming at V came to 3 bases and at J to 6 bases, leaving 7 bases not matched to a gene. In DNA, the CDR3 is TGTGCCAGTAGTATGAGTCAGGGGGCGCTCAATGAGCAGTTCTTC. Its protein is CASSMSQGALNEQFF. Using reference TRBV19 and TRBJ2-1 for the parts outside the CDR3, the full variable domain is DGGITQSPKYLFRKEGQNVTLSCEQNLNHDAMYWYRQDPGQGLRLIYYSQIVNDFQKGDIAEGYSVSREKKESFPLTVTSAQKNPTAFYLCASSMSQGALNEQFFGPGTRLTVL.

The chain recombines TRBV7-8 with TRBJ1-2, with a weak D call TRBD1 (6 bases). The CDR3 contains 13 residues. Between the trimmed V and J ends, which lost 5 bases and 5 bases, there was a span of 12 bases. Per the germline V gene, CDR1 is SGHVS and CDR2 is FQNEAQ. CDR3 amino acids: CASSLGGRYGYTF. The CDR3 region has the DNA TGTGCCAGCAGCCTAGGGGGGAGGTATGGCTACACCTTC. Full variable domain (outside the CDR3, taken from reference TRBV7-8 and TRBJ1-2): GAGVSQSPRYKVAKRGQDVALRCDPISGHVSLFWYQQALGQGPEFLTYFQNEAQLDKSGLPSDRFFAERPEGSVSTLKIQRTQQEDSAVYLCASSLGGRYGYTFGSGTRLTVV.

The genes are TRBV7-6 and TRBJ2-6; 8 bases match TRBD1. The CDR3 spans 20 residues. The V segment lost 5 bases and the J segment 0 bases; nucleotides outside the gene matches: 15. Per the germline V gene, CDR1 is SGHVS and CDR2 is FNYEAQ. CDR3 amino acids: CASSLIPPQGANSGANVLTF. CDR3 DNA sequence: TGTGCCAGCAGCCTTATCCCGCCCCAGGGGGCAAACTCTGGGGCCAACGTCCTGACTTTC.

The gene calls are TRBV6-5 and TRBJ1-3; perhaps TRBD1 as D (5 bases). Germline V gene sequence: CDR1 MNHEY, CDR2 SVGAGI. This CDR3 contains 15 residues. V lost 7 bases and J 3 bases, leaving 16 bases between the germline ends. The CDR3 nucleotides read TGTGCCAGCACCACTTATAGCAGGGTTGGAAACACCATATATTTT. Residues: CASTTYSRVGNTIYF.

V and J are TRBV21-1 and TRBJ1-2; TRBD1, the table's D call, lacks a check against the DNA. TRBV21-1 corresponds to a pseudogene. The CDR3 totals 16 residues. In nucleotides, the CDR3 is TGTGCCAGCAGCGACAGTGTTCATACCCTAAACTATGGCTACACCTTC. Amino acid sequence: CASSDSVHTLNYGYTF.

The chain's CDR3 is CASSPLSTSGKETQYF. The CDR3 nucleotides are TGTGCCAGCAGCCCCCTTTCGACTAGCGGTAAAGAGACCCAGTACTTC. This chain links TRBV5-4 with TRBJ2-5; TRBD2 agrees at 9 bases. V lost 4 bases and J lost 3; bases outside the gene matches: 10. CDR1 is SGHNT and CDR2 is YYREEE in the germline V gene (reference sequence). The CDR3 sequence is 16 residues long.

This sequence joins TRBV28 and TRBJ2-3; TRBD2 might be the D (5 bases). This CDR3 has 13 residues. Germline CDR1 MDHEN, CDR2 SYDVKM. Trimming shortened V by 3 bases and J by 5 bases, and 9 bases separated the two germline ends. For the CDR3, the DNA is TGTGCCAGCAGTTTGCTAGCCAGAGATACGCAGTATTTT. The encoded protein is CASSLLARDTQYF.

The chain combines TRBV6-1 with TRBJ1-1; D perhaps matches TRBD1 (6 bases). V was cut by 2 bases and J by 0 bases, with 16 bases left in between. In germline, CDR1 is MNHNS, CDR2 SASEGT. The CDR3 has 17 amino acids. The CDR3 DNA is TGTGCCAGCAGTGAATACCGGGAGGGGGGGATGAACACTGAAGCTTTCTTT. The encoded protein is CASSEYREGGMNTEAFF.

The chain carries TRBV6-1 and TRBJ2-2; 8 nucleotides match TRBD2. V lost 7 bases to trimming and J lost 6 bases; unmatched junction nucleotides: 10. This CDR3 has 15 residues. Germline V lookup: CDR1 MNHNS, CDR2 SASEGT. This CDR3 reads CASNEDSGSPGELFF. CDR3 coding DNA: TGTGCCAGCAATGAGGACAGCGGGAGCCCCGGGGAGCTGTTTTTT.

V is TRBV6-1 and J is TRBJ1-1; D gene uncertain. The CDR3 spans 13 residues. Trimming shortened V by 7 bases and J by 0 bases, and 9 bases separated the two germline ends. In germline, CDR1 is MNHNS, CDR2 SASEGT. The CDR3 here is CASMNELNTEAFF. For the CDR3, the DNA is TGTGCCAGCATGAATGAGTTGAACACTGAAGCTTTCTTT.

Here the CDR3 DNA reads TGTGCCAGCAGTTTAGGAGCGGGGGCCGCAGATACGCAGTATTTT. Protein product: CASSLGAGAADTQYF. The chain has TRBV28 and TRBJ2-3; 8 positions agree with TRBD2. Germline V CDR1 and CDR2: MDHEN, SYDVKM. Losses at the gene ends were 2 bases for V and 4 bases for J; bases not matched to a gene: 5. The CDR3 consists of 15 residues.

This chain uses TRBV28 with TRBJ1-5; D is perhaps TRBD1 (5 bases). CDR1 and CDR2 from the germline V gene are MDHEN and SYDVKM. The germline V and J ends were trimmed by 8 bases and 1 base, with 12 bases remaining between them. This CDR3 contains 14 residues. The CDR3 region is CASWRGRSNQPQHF. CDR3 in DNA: TGTGCCAGCTGGCGGGGACGAAGCAATCAGCCCCAGCATTTT.

The CDR3 sequence is CASSPKEGGDIIYEQYF. In nucleotides, the CDR3 is TGCGCCAGCAGCCCAAAGGAGGGCGGAGATATAATCTACGAGCAGTACTTC. The V and J genes are TRBV5-1 and TRBJ2-7, with TRBD2 as a possible D gene (6 bases). Germline loops: CDR1 SGHRS, CDR2 YFSETQ. The CDR3 extends over 17 amino acids. Trimming stripped 4 bases from V and 3 bases from J, with 23 bases between.

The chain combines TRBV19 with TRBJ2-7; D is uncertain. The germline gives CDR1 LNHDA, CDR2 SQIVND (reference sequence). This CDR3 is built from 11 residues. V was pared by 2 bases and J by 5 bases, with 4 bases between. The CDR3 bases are TGTGCCAGTAGTATACGTCACGAGCAGTACTTC. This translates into CASSIRHEQYF.

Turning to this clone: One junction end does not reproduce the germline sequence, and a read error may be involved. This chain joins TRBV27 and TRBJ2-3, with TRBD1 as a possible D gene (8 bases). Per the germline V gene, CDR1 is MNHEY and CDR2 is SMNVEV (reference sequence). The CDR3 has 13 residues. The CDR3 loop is CASSPITGGAPHF. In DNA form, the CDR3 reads TGTGCCAGCAGTCCAATTACAGGGGGGGCCCCACATTTT.

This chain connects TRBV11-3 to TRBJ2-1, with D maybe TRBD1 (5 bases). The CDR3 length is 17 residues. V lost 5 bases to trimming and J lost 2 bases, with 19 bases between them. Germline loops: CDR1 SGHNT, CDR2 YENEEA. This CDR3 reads CASSPNPAPRAYNEQFF. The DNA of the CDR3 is TGTGCCAGCAGCCCCAATCCTGCCCCCAGGGCCTACAATGAGCAGTTCTTC.

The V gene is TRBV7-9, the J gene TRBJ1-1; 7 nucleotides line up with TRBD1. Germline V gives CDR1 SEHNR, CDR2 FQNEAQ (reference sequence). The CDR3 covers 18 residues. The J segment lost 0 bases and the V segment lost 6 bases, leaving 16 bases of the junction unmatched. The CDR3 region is CASRERWTGHSLNTEAFF. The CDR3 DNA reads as TGTGCCAGCAGGGAGCGCTGGACAGGTCACTCCTTGAACACTGAAGCTTTCTTT.

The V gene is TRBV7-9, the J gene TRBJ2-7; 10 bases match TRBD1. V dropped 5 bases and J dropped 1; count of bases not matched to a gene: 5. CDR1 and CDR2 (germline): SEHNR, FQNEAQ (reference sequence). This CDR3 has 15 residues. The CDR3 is CASSVDRGLSYEQYF. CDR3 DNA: TGTGCCAGCAGCGTCGACAGGGGGCTGTCCTACGAGCAGTACTTC.

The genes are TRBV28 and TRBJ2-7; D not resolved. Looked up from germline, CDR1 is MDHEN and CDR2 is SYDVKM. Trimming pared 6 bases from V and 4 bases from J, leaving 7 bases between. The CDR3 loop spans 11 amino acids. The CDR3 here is CASSLRYEQYF. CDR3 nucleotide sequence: TGTGCCAGCAGCCTGAGATACGAGCAGTACTTC.